The 28 T cell receptor beta chains below come from one sample, sequenced in a study of blood T cell repertoires in COVID-19. TCRdb keeps only in-frame clones here, not all; method: immunoSEQ multiplex PCR. The sample has 350,000 or so clones, roughly 87% seen once. Sequences were obtained from PBMCs or T cells enriched from blood (not recorded which). The receptors were gathered from a woman in her 30s who had recovered from COVID-19.

The count of this clone is one. This sequence joins TRBV25-1 and TRBJ1-2, with 9 bases matching TRBD1. The ends lost 2 bases at V and 4 bases at J; junction bases unmatched: 8. Per the germline V gene, CDR1 is MGHDK and CDR2 is SYGVNS. This CDR3 is 16 amino acids long. The CDR3 region is CASSEPGTGKGYGYTF. The CDR3 DNA reads as TGTGCCAGCAGTGAACCTGGGACAGGGAAGGGCTATGGCTACACCTTC.

The V call is TRBV5-1, the J call TRBJ2-2, with D uncertain. The CDR3 has 14 amino acids. CDR1 SGHRS and CDR2 YFSETQ come from the germline V gene. With 1 base removed from V and 3 bases from J, the gap between germline ends came to 7 bases. CDR3: CASSLNQDTGELFF. CDR3 in DNA: TGCGCCAGCAGCTTGAATCAGGACACCGGGGAGCTGTTTTTT.

The chain recombines TRBV28 with TRBJ1-4; D unresolved. Germline V CDR1 and CDR2: MDHEN, SYDVKM. The V and J ends lost 11 bases and 2 bases respectively, with 18 bases between them. The CDR3 consists of 15 residues. CDR3 sequence reads: CAASNSAGTNEKLFF. The CDR3 coding sequence is TGTGCCGCCAGCAATAGCGCAGGTACTAATGAAAAACTGTTTTTT.

This rearrangement joins TRBV27 to TRBJ1-6; D may be TRBD1 (5 bases). V gave up 3 bases and J gave up 3 bases, with 12 bases separating them. This CDR3 has 16 residues. Germline V gives CDR1 MNHEY, CDR2 SMNVEV (reference sequence). The CDR3 nucleotides read TGTGCCAGCAGTTTGTGGGCACAGGTCTATAATTCACCCCTCCACTTT. Amino acids: CASSLWAQVYNSPLHF.

The sample holds a few counts of this clone. The chain has TRBV7-9 and TRBJ1-2; D is perhaps TRBD1 (5 bases). Trimming took off 5 bases at V and 3 bases at J, with 13 bases between the two ends. CDR3 length equals 14 residues. Germline CDR1 is SEHNR and CDR2 is FQNEAQ (reference sequence). The CDR3 DNA reads TGTGCCAGCAGCGCAGGGTACTGGGACTATGGCTACACCTTC. Amino acids: CASSAGYWDYGYTF.

The chain couples TRBV11-2 to TRBJ2-2, with D perhaps TRBD2 (5 bases). CDR1 SGHAT and CDR2 FQNNGV come from the germline V gene. V was clipped by 1 base and J by 1 base, with 7 bases between them. There are 15 residues in the CDR3. The CDR3 bases are TGTGCCAGCAGCTTAGCTGGGAGGAACACCGGGGAGCTGTTTTTT. Its translation is CASSLAGRNTGELFF.

CDR3 protein: CASSARLAGAGTGELFF. DNA for the CDR3: TGTGCCAGCAGCGCCCGACTAGCGGGGGCCGGGACCGGGGAGCTGTTTTTT. This chain uses TRBV13 with TRBJ2-2; 12 bases fit TRBD2. J lost 5 bases, V lost 5 bases, and 9 bases had no gene match. The germline CDR1 and CDR2 sequences are PRHDT and FYEKMQ (reference sequence). CDR3 length equals 17 residues. Variable domain in full (rest from reference TRBV13 and TRBJ2-2): AAGVIQSPRHLIKEKRETATLKCYPIPRHDTVYWYQQGPGQDPQFLISFYEKMQSDKGSIPDRFSAQQFSDYHSELNMSSLELGDSALYFCASSARLAGAGTGELFFGEGSRLTVL.

V and J are TRBV18 and TRBJ1-1; no definite D call. CDR3 length: 16 amino acids. V lost 3 bases and J lost 4, with 18 bases in between. Germline CDR1 is KGHSH and CDR2 is LQKENI. The CDR3 region is CASSPLVTWEGTEAFF. For the CDR3, the DNA is TGTGCCAGCTCACCCTTAGTAACCTGGGAGGGCACTGAAGCTTTCTTT.

This chain joins TRBV6-5 and TRBJ2-3; the match to TRBD2 covers 9 bases. This CDR3 has 15 residues. Germline-derived CDR1 and CDR2 are MNHEY and SVGAGI. V lost 5 bases to trimming and J lost 4 bases; unmatched junction nucleotides: 7. CDR3 DNA sequence: TGTGCCAGCAGTCCACTAGCGGGCGGGGCAGATACGCAGTATTTT. Its protein is CASSPLAGGADTQYF.

The sample holds one count of this clone. The chain combines TRBV7-9 with TRBJ1-2, with 7 bases matching TRBD1. The junction had 7 bases not matched to a gene; V was cut back by 5 bases and J by 4 bases. From germline, CDR1 is SEHNR and CDR2 FQNEAQ (reference sequence). The CDR3 is 14 amino acids. As DNA, the CDR3 is TGTGCCAGCAGCGCACAGGGGAGCGGCTATGGCTACACCTTC. Translated, it gives CASSAQGSGYGYTF.

This clone came up once. The genes are TRBV19 and TRBJ1-1, with 8 bases identical to TRBD1. Germline CDR1 is LNHDA and CDR2 is SQIVND (reference sequence). V lost 8 bases to trimming and J lost 1 base; unmatched junction nucleotides: 3. The CDR3 has 13 residues. The CDR3 nucleotides read TGTGCCAGTGGACAGGGCCCGAACACTGAAGCTTTCTTT. This translates into CASGQGPNTEAFF.

This clone showed up just a few times. The gene calls are TRBV4-1 and TRBJ2-7; TRBD1 agrees at 9 bases. CDR1 and CDR2 (germline): MGHRA, YSYEKL. The CDR3 spans 15 residues. V shed 1 base and J 7 bases; nucleotides not matched to a gene: 8. This CDR3 reads CASSQARDRDGEQYF. The CDR3, as DNA: TGCGCCAGCAGCCAAGCACGGGACAGGGATGGGGAGCAGTACTTC.

This chain links TRBV19 with TRBJ2-5; D might be TRBD1 (6 bases). The germline V and J ends were trimmed by 5 bases and 7 bases, with 11 bases remaining between them. Germline lookup yields CDR1 LNHDA and CDR2 SQIVND (reference sequence). The CDR3 length is 12 residues. CDR3 nucleotides: TGTGCCAGTAGTGGGGGCCGCTGGACCCAGTACTTC. Its protein is CASSGGRWTQYF.

This clone showed up just once. The chain employs TRBV28 and TRBJ1-2; possibly TRBD1 for D (5 bases). The V gene lost 3 bases and the J gene lost 2 bases, with 22 bases spanning the gap. CDR1 MDHEN and CDR2 SYDVKM come from the germline V gene. This CDR3 has 18 amino acids. The CDR3 DNA reads TGTGCCAGCAGTTTTCACAGGTTTGGAACAACCGGCAACTATGGCTACACCTTC. Its protein product is CASSFHRFGTTGNYGYTF.

The chain links TRBV27 to TRBJ1-6; the match to TRBD1 covers 7 bases. The CDR3 is 16 amino acids. The V gene end was trimmed by 5 bases and the J gene end by 7 bases; junction bases not matched to a gene: 11. The germline V gene encodes CDR1 MNHEY and CDR2 SMNVEV (reference sequence). The DNA for the CDR3 is TGTGCCAGCAGTCCCCTGGACAGGATGGGGAATTCACCCCTCCACTTT. Encoded protein: CASSPLDRMGNSPLHF.

The rearrangement uses TRBV7-9 and TRBJ2-1; D remains ambiguous. CDR1 is SEHNR and CDR2 is FQNEAQ in the germline V gene (reference sequence). Trimming cost V 1 base and J 13 bases, with 11 bases left between them. The CDR3 is 12 amino acids. CDR3: CASSLVVINQFF. DNA for the CDR3: TGTGCCAGCAGCTTAGTAGTTATAAATCAGTTCTTC.

The V and J genes are TRBV7-2 and TRBJ1-1; D is perhaps TRBD1 (6 bases). The germline V and J ends were trimmed by 1 base and 1 base, with 10 bases remaining between them. The germline V gene has CDR1 SGHTA and CDR2 FQGNSA. The CDR3 sequence is 15 residues long. CDR3 nucleotide sequence: TGTGCCAGCAGCTTAGTAGGGGGTAAGAACACTGAAGCTTTCTTT. This codes for CASSLVGGKNTEAFF.

The count of this clone is one. The chain couples TRBV6-6 to TRBJ1-5, with TRBD1 matching over 9 bases. This CDR3 has 17 residues. CDR1 and CDR2 from the germline V gene are MNHNY and SVGAGI (reference sequence). The ends lost 5 bases at V and 1 base at J; junction bases unmatched: 9. CDR3 in amino acids: CASSPGQGRRSNQPQHF. DNA of the CDR3: TGTGCCAGCAGTCCCGGACAGGGGCGAAGGAGCAATCAGCCCCAGCATTTT.

This clone was seen a few times. The chain combines TRBV28 with TRBJ1-6, with unresolved D. The CDR3 totals 18 residues. With 2 bases removed from V and 1 base from J, the gap between germline ends came to 15 bases. Germline V CDR1 and CDR2: MDHEN, SYDVKM. CDR3 residues: CASSLRSGGVSYNSPLHF. CDR3 nucleotide sequence: TGTGCCAGCAGTTTAAGGTCAGGAGGAGTATCCTATAATTCACCCCTCCACTTT.

The chain uses TRBV6-5 and TRBJ2-1; perhaps TRBD2 as D (6 bases). The CDR3 loop spans 14 amino acids. Germline assignment: CDR1 MNHEY and CDR2 SVGAGI. V dropped 9 bases and J dropped 0 bases, with 12 bases sitting between them. As DNA, the CDR3 is TGTGCCAGTCGGAGGGAAGCCTCCTACAATGAGCAGTTCTTC. Protein: CASRREASYNEQFF.

The rearrangement joins TRBV24-1 to TRBJ2-1; TRBD2 matches at 8 bases. After removal of 4 bases from V and 10 bases from J, the junction contained 5 bases not matched to a gene. The CDR3 loop spans 13 amino acids. Germline V lookup: CDR1 KGHDR, CDR2 SFDVKD. The CDR3, as DNA: TGTGCCACCAGTGACCCTGGACTAGCCGAGCAGTTCTTC. Its translation is CATSDPGLAEQFF.

CDR3 DNA sequence: TGTGCCAGTAGTAGACAGGGTTTCGGGACTAATGAAAAACTGTTTTTT. The encoded protein is CASSRQGFGTNEKLFF. This rearrangement joins TRBV19 to TRBJ1-4; 7 positions agree with TRBD1. The germline CDR1 and CDR2 sequences are LNHDA and SQIVND (reference sequence). The CDR3 contains 16 residues. V lost 4 bases and J lost 2; bases outside the gene matches: 7.

This clone showed up just once. CDR3 loop: CASGWTGGGNQPQHF. The CDR3 DNA follows: TGTGCTAGTGGTTGGACAGGGGGCGGCAATCAGCCCCAGCATTTT. This rearrangement joins TRBV12-5 to TRBJ1-5, with 11 nucleotides matching TRBD1. Germline CDR1 reads LGHNT; CDR2 reads FRNRAP. Trimming at V came to 4 bases and at J to 2 bases, leaving 1 base not matched to a gene. This CDR3 comprises 15 residues.

This chain connects TRBV28 to TRBJ1-2; a possible D gene is TRBD1 (5 bases). Deletions cut 6 bases from V and 2 bases from J, with 16 bases between. Germline V gives CDR1 MDHEN, CDR2 SYDVKM. The CDR3 loop spans 15 amino acids. CDR3 sequence (DNA): TGTGCCAGCAGACTTAGGGGAAACTACAACTATGGCTACACCTTC. Protein product: CASRLRGNYNYGYTF.

This clone was seen more than once but under ten times. The genes are TRBV7-2 and TRBJ2-7, with a tentative D call TRBD1 (6 bases). CDR1 and CDR2 from the germline V gene are SGHTA and FQGNSA. Trimming left V 5 bases short and J 2 bases short, with 19 bases between. The CDR3 has 16 amino acids. In nucleotides, the CDR3 is TGTGCCAGCAGCCTCCAGGGACATTTAGTTACCTACGAGCAGTACTTC. It specifies CASSLQGHLVTYEQYF.

V and J are TRBV6-2 or TRBV6-3 and TRBJ1-5, with TRBD1 as a possible D gene (5 bases). Trimming pared 2 bases from V and 8 bases from J, leaving 13 bases between. The CDR3 loop spans 14 amino acids. CDR1 is MNHEY and CDR2 is SVGEGT in the germline V gene. Here the CDR3 DNA reads TGTGCCAGCAGTTACCCCCGGGACTCAAAGCCCCAGCATTTT. Translating it yields CASSYPRDSKPQHF.

CDR3 DNA sequence: TGTGCCATCAGTGAGGCTTGGGACAGTGCTGGAAACACCATATATTTT. Its protein is CAISEAWDSAGNTIYF. V gene TRBV10-3 combines with J gene TRBJ1-3, with 7 bases matching TRBD1. The ends lost 2 bases at V and 2 bases at J; junction bases unmatched: 6. Germline V gene lookup returns CDR1 ENHRY and CDR2 SYGVKD. This CDR3 spans 16 amino acids.

The genes are TRBV28 and TRBJ1-6; a possible D gene is TRBD1 (5 bases). Germline values: CDR1 MDHEN, CDR2 SYDVKM. Trimming pared 7 bases from V and 7 bases from J, leaving 14 bases between. The CDR3 loop spans 14 amino acids. The CDR3 bases are TGTGCCAGCATGCCGGGACTCGGGAATTCACCCCTCCACTTT. Amino acids: CASMPGLGNSPLHF.